This T cell receptor beta chain is from a study of T cell repertoires in cytomegalovirus infection. Turning to the study itself: Signatures in public TCR beta sequences pointed to both CMV infection and matching HLA type.

A remark on this clonotype: Its antigen is unknown.

CDR3 length equals 14 residues. Deletions cut 4 bases from V and 3 bases from J, with 14 bases between. CDR1 is SGHRS, CDR2 YFSETQ, per germline. TCRdb processed the reads anew with MiXCR; each CDR3 protein has one entry. There are 110,000 or so distinct CDR3 sequences in the sample; approximately 28% occur only once, and 80% to 90% lies in the top ten. General study results and limits: It was HLA-C-restricted CMV-specific TCR beta clonotypes that dominated the response ex vivo.

The receptor comes from a human donor in good health (CMV status not recorded). Some clones in this sample may be carry-over from other donors' samples. The rearrangement joins TRBV5-1 to TRBJ2-7; D is unclear. The sample consisted of CD8+ T cells from cultured PBMCs, taken from culture after CMV antigen stimulation. CDR3 region: CASSPTAPNYEQYF. The CDR3, as DNA: TGCGCCAGCAGCCCGACGGCTCCTAACTACGAGCAGTACTTC.